This T cell receptor (beta chain) was captured in a study of CD8+CD57+ T cells in acquired aplastic anemia. Study-level information: Across the sorted CD4+ and CD8+ cells, DNA amounts averaged roughly 3 ug. Points from the study as a whole: In CD8+ cells, Simpson's diversity showed no significant difference between patients and controls. Shared by patients and controls, fewer than 30 CD8+ CDR3s were abundant in patients.

Genomic DNA, serving as template, underwent TCR beta VDJ and CDR3 profiling. TCRdb called the reads again in MiXCR, with one record for every CDR3 protein. The sample includes approximately 270,000 distinct CDR3 sequences, around 60% of them seen just once. To note about this clonotype: Its cognate antigen is unknown.

There are 16 residues in the CDR3. The V gene end was trimmed by 5 bases and the J gene end by 12 bases; junction bases not matched to a gene: 15. The germline CDR1 and CDR2 sequences are SGHTA and FQGNSA. The receptor was derived from a human donor with severe aplastic anemia or a healthy control (not recorded which). The chain carries TRBV7-2 and TRBJ2-7, with 14 bases fitting TRBD2. The sample taken for sequencing was sorted CD4+, CD8+, or CD8+CD57+ T cells (not recorded which) from PBMCs. Written as DNA, the CDR3 is TGTGCCAGCAGCCCTCGCCCGGGACTAGCGGGGGCCCCCTGGTACTTC. Its protein is CASSPRPGLAGAPWYF.